The 14 T cell receptor beta chains presented below share a single source sample, sequenced in a study of blood T cell repertoires in COVID-19. Repertoires were generated with immunoSEQ multiplex PCR, while TCRdb's copy carries only in-frame clones and drops some. The data hold approximately 110,000 clones, with almost 90% observed a single time. The sequenced material came from peripheral blood. Receptors originate from a woman aged 45 to 65 with active or convalescent COVID-19.

The chain has TRBV28 and TRBJ2-5, with a possible D match to TRBD2 (6 bases). Germline-derived CDR1 and CDR2 are MDHEN and SYDVKM. This CDR3 region has 13 residues. The V end was cut by 3 bases, the J end by 2 bases, with 7 bases between. The CDR3 is CASSLGGQETQYF. The CDR3 nucleotides are TGTGCCAGCAGTTTGGGGGGACAAGAGACCCAGTACTTC.

The chain joins TRBV28 to TRBJ1-1; the match to TRBD1 covers 8 bases. Per the germline V gene, CDR1 is MDHEN and CDR2 is SYDVKM. The CDR3 loop spans 14 amino acids. V shed 4 bases and J 7 bases; nucleotides not matched to a gene: 8. CDR3 sequence reads: CASSSLGTGNEAFF. CDR3 coding DNA: TGTGCCAGCAGTTCTCTGGGGACAGGAAATGAAGCTTTCTTT. The full variable domain, rest sourced from reference TRBV28 and TRBJ1-1, is DVKVTQSSRYLVKRTGEKVFLECVQDMDHENMFWYRQDPGLGLRLIYFSYDVKMKEKGDIPEGYSVSREKKERFSLILESASTNQTSMYLCASSSLGTGNEAFFGQGTRLTVV.

DNA for the CDR3: TGTGCCAGCCGGCCCCGAGGAGGGACAGATACGCAGTATTTT. Amino acid sequence: CASRPRGGTDTQYF. V and J are TRBV19 and TRBJ2-3; TRBD2 might be the D (6 bases). The germline V and J ends were trimmed by 9 bases and 3 bases, with 16 bases remaining between them. CDR1 and CDR2 from the germline V gene are LNHDA and SQIVND (reference sequence). CDR3 size: 14 residues.

The chain couples TRBV5-4 to TRBJ2-1, with 10 bases aligning to TRBD2. V gave up 0 bases and J gave up 5 bases; unmatched junction bases: 2. The CDR3 totals 15 residues. Germline CDR1 is SGHNT and CDR2 is YYREEE (reference sequence). CDR3 in amino acids: CASSLEAGGNNEQFF. CDR3 DNA sequence: TGTGCCAGCAGCTTGGAAGCGGGAGGGAACAATGAGCAGTTCTTC.

The V and J genes are TRBV19 and TRBJ1-1; a possible D gene is TRBD1 (6 bases). Trimming took off 2 bases at V and 7 bases at J, with 17 bases between the two ends. Germline CDR1 and CDR2: LNHDA and SQIVND (reference sequence). CDR3 length equals 15 residues. Here the CDR3 reads CASSIMTGGVGEAFF. In DNA form, the CDR3 reads TGTGCCAGTAGTATAATGACGGGGGGCGTAGGTGAAGCTTTCTTT.

This clone was counted only a few times. This rearrangement joins TRBV28 to TRBJ1-4, with 10 bases identical to TRBD1. The V gene's germline CDR1 is MDHEN and CDR2 SYDVKM. V was clipped by 6 bases and J by 8 bases; unmatched bases: 12. The CDR3 extends over 16 amino acids. Here the CDR3 reads CASSHRTGGSREKLFF. The CDR3 nucleotides are TGTGCCAGCAGCCATAGGACAGGGGGAAGTCGGGAAAAACTGTTTTTT.

V is TRBV7-3 and J is TRBJ2-1; D perhaps matches TRBD2 (5 bases). V lost 5 bases and J 6 bases, leaving 17 bases between the germline ends. The CDR3 sequence is 15 residues long. CDR1 and CDR2 (germline): SGHTA, FQGTGA. CDR3: CASSRDHQRGNEQFF. CDR3 nucleotide sequence: TGTGCCAGCAGCCGCGACCACCAACGGGGCAATGAGCAGTTCTTC.

With respect to this clone: The junction does not match germline at one end; this may be a read error. The V and J genes are TRBV24-1 and TRBJ2-7; 9 bases agree with TRBD1. The CDR3 has 14 amino acids. From germline, CDR1 is KGHDR and CDR2 SFDVKD. The CDR3 region has the DNA TGTGCCACCAGCCGGGACAGGGACTCCTACGGGCAGTACTTC. It specifies CATSRDRDSYGQYF.

V usage is TRBV4-2 and J usage is TRBJ2-7; a weak D match, TRBD2 (5 bases). The CDR3 length is 17 residues. Germline CDR1 and CDR2: LGHNA and YNFKEQ. Trimming removed 0 bases from V and 6 bases from J, with 21 bases in between. The CDR3: CASSQESSSPLLAEQYF. The CDR3 nucleotides are TGTGCCAGCAGCCAAGAGTCGTCTAGCCCCCTACTGGCCGAGCAGTACTTC.

J is TRBJ2-2 and V is TRBV10-3; 7 bases align to TRBD2. The V segment lost 0 bases and the J segment 6 bases; nucleotides outside the gene matches: 7. Germline values: CDR1 ENHRY, CDR2 SYGVKD. The CDR3 consists of 16 residues. CDR3 amino acids: CAISESGREGSGELFF. CDR3 coding DNA: TGTGCCATCAGTGAGTCAGGCAGGGAGGGCTCCGGGGAGCTGTTTTTT.

The chain recombines TRBV29-1 with TRBJ1-2; maybe TRBD1 (6 bases). The V and J ends lost 2 bases and 7 bases respectively, with 8 bases between them. Looked up from germline, CDR1 is SQVTM and CDR2 is ANQGSEA. The CDR3 is 11 amino acids. The CDR3 coding sequence is TGCAGCGTTGAAAGCAGGGGTGGCTACACCTTC. Translation: CSVESRGGYTF. The full variable domain, completed using reference TRBV29-1 and TRBJ1-2, is SAVISQKPSRDICQRGTSLTIQCQVDSQVTMMFWYRQQPGQSLTLIATANQGSEATYESGFVIDKFPISRPNLTFSTLTVSNMSPEDSSIYLCSVESRGGYTFGSGTRLTVV.

The rearrangement uses TRBV6-2 or TRBV6-3 and TRBJ2-5; TRBD2 matches at 7 bases. V dropped 2 bases and J dropped 2; count of bases not matched to a gene: 5. Germline values: CDR1 MNHEY, CDR2 SVGEGT. CDR3 size: 15 residues. The CDR3 DNA reads as TGTGCCAGCAGTTACGCCGGGGAGGGACAAGAGACCCAGTACTTC. It is translated as CASSYAGEGQETQYF.

The DNA for the CDR3 is TGTGCCAGCAGCGCGGGACAGCCCTATGGCTACACCTTC. This translates into CASSAGQPYGYTF. This rearrangement joins TRBV9 to TRBJ1-2, with TRBD1 matching 7 bases. Germline lookup yields CDR1 SGDLS and CDR2 YYNGEE. J gave up 4 bases and V 3 bases, and 3 bases lay outside the gene matches. The CDR3 covers 13 residues.

The chain combines TRBV24-1 with TRBJ2-1, with 10 bases lining up with TRBD1. Looked up from germline, CDR1 is KGHDR and CDR2 is SFDVKD. Trimming took 0 bases from V and 8 from J; bases not matched to a gene: 6. The CDR3 is made up of 16 amino acids. CDR3 region: CATSDLGDRGLDEQFF. Written as DNA, the CDR3 is TGTGCCACCAGTGATTTGGGGGACAGGGGCTTAGATGAGCAGTTCTTC.